What follows are 25 T cell receptor beta chains derived from one specimen sequenced in a study of breast tumors, draining lymph nodes, adjacent tissues. TCRdb analysed the multiplex PCR reads with MiXCR anew, one entry per CDR3 protein. The sample shows tens of thousands of distinct CDR3 sequences, less than 55% of them seen only once. Sample: breast tumor tissue. The origin of the receptors is a female donor with breast cancer. Some clones in this sample may be carry-over from other donors' samples.

This clonotype came up many times. V and J are TRBV4-1 and TRBJ1-5; D not resolved. V was clipped by 0 bases and J by 7 bases, with 7 bases between them. The CDR3 is 13 residues long. CDR1 is MGHRA and CDR2 is YSYEKL in the germline V gene. CDR3 sequence (DNA): TGCGCCAGCAGCCAAGATCATGTCCAGCCCCAGCATTTT. It translates to CASSQDHVQPQHF.

The rearrangement links TRBV2 to TRBJ1-1, with D possibly being TRBD1 (5 bases). The CDR3 runs to 16 residues. Germline V gene data show CDR1 as SNHLY and CDR2 as FYNNEI. The germline V and J ends were trimmed by 2 bases and 0 bases, with 13 bases remaining between them. CDR3 residues: CASSERKGRVNTEAFF. CDR3 sequence (DNA): TGTGCCAGCAGTGAAAGGAAGGGGAGGGTGAACACTGAAGCTTTCTTT.

This clonotype has at least ten counts. The V and J genes are TRBV6-1 and TRBJ2-5; 10 bases line up with TRBD1. CDR3 length equals 16 residues. Germline CDR1 is MNHNS and CDR2 is SASEGT. V lost 6 bases, J lost 5 bases, and 12 bases stayed unmatched. The CDR3 DNA is TGTGCCAGCAGGCGGGGAGACAGGGGGCTGGTCGAGACCCAGTACTTC. As protein: CASRRGDRGLVETQYF.

In this sample, this clonotype turned up once. V gene TRBV5-1 combines with J gene TRBJ2-7, with 9 bases fitting TRBD1. The CDR3 loop spans 15 amino acids. V lost 1 base, J lost 3 bases, and 5 bases stayed unmatched. The germline CDR1 and CDR2 sequences are SGHRS and YFSETQ. The CDR3 DNA reads TGCGCCAGCAGCTTGAGGGGGACAGGGAGCTACGAGCAGTACTTC. Its protein product is CASSLRGTGSYEQYF.

V gene TRBV24-1 combines with J gene TRBJ1-1, with TRBD1 as a possible D gene (5 bases). This CDR3 has 13 residues. The V end was cut by 9 bases, the J end by 10 bases, with 20 bases between. Germline V gene lookup returns CDR1 KGHDR and CDR2 SFDVKD. CDR3 protein: CATSSGRSGGAFF. The CDR3 region has the DNA TGTGCCACCTCTAGCGGGAGGTCGGGGGGAGCTTTCTTT.

There are many counts of this clonotype. The chain has TRBV28 and TRBJ2-3, with a tentative D call TRBD2 (6 bases). The CDR3 is made up of 13 amino acids. CDR1 is MDHEN, CDR2 SYDVKM, per germline. With 5 bases removed from V and 7 bases from J, the gap between germline ends came to 13 bases. The CDR3 DNA reads as TGTGCCAGCAGTGAGGCTAGCGTCCATACGCAGTATTTT. Amino acid sequence: CASSEASVHTQYF.

This clonotype has at least ten counts. The rearrangement joins TRBV29-1 to TRBJ2-2, with unresolved D. The length of the CDR3 is 14 residues. Germline V gives CDR1 SQVTM, CDR2 ANQGSEA. Trimming took off 7 bases at V and 3 bases at J, with 15 bases between the two ends. The CDR3 is CSAREAQDTGELFF. CDR3 nucleotides: TGCAGCGCCCGAGAGGCGCAGGACACCGGGGAGCTGTTTTTT.

V and J are TRBV20-1 and TRBJ1-1; TRBD1 aligns across 7 bases. This CDR3 has 15 amino acids. V lost 0 bases and J lost 0; bases outside the gene matches: 4. Germline CDR1 is DFQATT and CDR2 is SNEGSKA (reference sequence). In nucleotides, the CDR3 is TGCAGTGCTAGAGATGTTGACAGGGTGAACACTGAAGCTTTCTTT. Translated: CSARDVDRVNTEAFF.

This clonotype was seen many times. The V and J genes are TRBV7-9 and TRBJ2-3; D unclear. CDR3 length: 14 residues. The V gene lost 2 bases and the J gene lost 3 bases, with 9 bases spanning the gap. Germline-derived CDR1 and CDR2 are SEHNR and FQNEAQ (reference sequence). This CDR3 reads CASSLLTATDTQYF. The DNA for the CDR3 is TGTGCCAGCAGCTTATTGACGGCTACAGATACGCAGTATTTT.

This clonotype was seen at least ten times. V usage is TRBV7-7 and J usage is TRBJ2-5; D gene unclear. CDR1 SSHAT and CDR2 FNYEAQ come from the germline V gene (reference sequence). V lost 1 base and J 5 bases, leaving 8 bases between the germline ends. The CDR3 extends over 13 amino acids. The DNA for the CDR3 is TGTGCCAGCAGCTTAGAGGTGATCGAGACCCAGTACTTC. Translated: CASSLEVIETQYF.

This clonotype occurred many times. V usage is TRBV3-1 and J usage is TRBJ2-1; D is unresolved. Trimming took off 6 bases at V and 10 bases at J, with 13 bases between the two ends. The CDR3 runs 12 residues. Germline V gene lookup returns CDR1 LGHDT and CDR2 YNNKEL (reference sequence). The CDR3 loop reads CASSWSGGEQFF. Written as DNA, the CDR3 is TGTGCCAGCAGTTGGTCGGGTGGAGAGCAGTTCTTC.

V usage is TRBV6-4 and J usage is TRBJ2-5; 7 nucleotides agree with TRBD2. CDR3 length equals 13 residues. Germline V gives CDR1 MRHNA, CDR2 SNTAGT. J gave up 5 bases and V 6 bases, and 6 bases lay outside the gene matches. The CDR3 DNA reads TGTGCCAGCAGAGGACGGGGGGTGGAGACCCAGTACTTC. Translating it yields CASRGRGVETQYF.

This clonotype was picked up one time. V usage is TRBV2 and J usage is TRBJ2-7; 7 bases align to TRBD1. The CDR3 spans 18 residues. Germline CDR1 reads SNHLY; CDR2 reads FYNNEI. The ends lost 7 bases at V and 1 base at J; junction bases unmatched: 19. CDR3 protein: CASIPTEKGARGSYEQYF. The CDR3 DNA reads as TGTGCCAGCATCCCCACCGAAAAGGGGGCGCGTGGATCCTACGAGCAGTACTTC.

This clonotype was seen at least ten times. The V and J genes are TRBV7-9 and TRBJ1-2, with D possibly being TRBD1 (6 bases). V dropped 5 bases and J dropped 8 bases, with 12 bases sitting between them. CDR1 and CDR2 from the germline V gene are SEHNR and FQNEAQ (reference sequence). CDR3 length: 12 residues. In nucleotides, the CDR3 is TGTGCCAGCAGCACGAGGGGGACGGGCTACACCTTC. It specifies CASSTRGTGYTF.

By share, this clonotype ranks as medium-sized. The chain carries TRBV20-1 and TRBJ2-2, with D possibly being TRBD1 (6 bases). Deletions cut 0 bases from V and 6 bases from J, with 20 bases between. This CDR3 region has 17 residues. Germline V CDR1 and CDR2: DFQATT, SNEGSKA (reference sequence). CDR3 sequence (DNA): TGCAGTGCTAGAGATCTCGTAATGCAGGGGTCATCCGGGGAGCTGTTTTTT. Translated, it gives CSARDLVMQGSSGELFF.

In regard to this clonotype: Since the CDR3 does not end with the conserved phenylalanine or tryptophan, this likely comes from a read error. The genes are TRBV7-3 and TRBJ2-2; D not resolved. This CDR3 contains 14 residues. From germline, CDR1 is SGHTA and CDR2 FQGTGA. CDR3 DNA: TGTGCCAGCTGCTTAACGTCCGGTACCGGGGAGCTGTTTCTT. It encodes CASCLTSGTGELFL.

Concerning this clonotype: Germline is not matched at one junction end, which may reflect a read error. This chain uses TRBV20-1 with TRBJ2-2, with a tentative D call TRBD2 (5 bases). The CDR3 covers 12 residues. The germline CDR1 and CDR2 sequences are DFQATT and SNEGSKA (reference sequence). CDR3 in DNA: TGCAATGCTAGAAGGAGCACCGGGGAGCTGTTATTT. This encodes CNARRSTGELLF.

In its sample, this clonotype was seen many times. The chain recombines TRBV9 with TRBJ2-3, with TRBD2 matching 7 bases. V lost 3 bases, J lost 6 bases, and 7 bases stayed unmatched. From germline, CDR1 is SGDLS and CDR2 YYNGEE. The CDR3 loop spans 14 amino acids. The CDR3 DNA sequence: TGTGCCAGCAGCGCCCGGGAGGCCCGGGATACGCAGTATTTT. Translation gives CASSAREARDTQYF.

In its sample, this clonotype ranks as medium-sized (0.01 to 0.1%). This chain uses TRBV20-1 with TRBJ2-5; a weak D match, TRBD2 (6 bases). CDR3 length: 13 amino acids. The germline gives CDR1 DFQATT, CDR2 SNEGSKA (reference sequence). The V end lost 6 bases, the J end lost 8 bases, and 19 bases lay between the germline ends. The CDR3 reads CSADAGPSRTQYF. The DNA of the CDR3 is TGCAGTGCGGACGCGGGGCCGTCCAGAACCCAGTACTTC.

The sample holds many counts of this clonotype. The rearrangement links TRBV2 to TRBJ2-7, with 9 bases identical to TRBD2. The V segment lost 3 bases and the J segment 3 bases; nucleotides outside the gene matches: 3. CDR3 length: 14 residues. Germline V gene sequence: CDR1 SNHLY, CDR2 FYNNEI. The CDR3 sequence: CASSEAGGVYEQYF. The DNA of the CDR3 is TGTGCCAGCAGTGAGGCGGGAGGGGTCTACGAGCAGTACTTC.

This clonotype was found many times. The chain couples TRBV11-2 to TRBJ2-7; TRBD2 agrees at 8 bases. The CDR3 covers 14 residues. Germline V CDR1 and CDR2: SGHAT, FQNNGV. After removal of 5 bases from V and 4 bases from J, the junction contained 7 bases not matched to a gene. The CDR3 DNA sequence: TGTGCCAGCAGCACTAGCGGACCCTCTTACGAGCAGTACTTC. The encoded protein is CASSTSGPSYEQYF.

This clonotype has a single count. Germline and junction disagree at one end, which may indicate a read error. The gene calls are TRBV19 and TRBJ2-2; 7 bases are shared with TRBD1. The CDR3 has 16 residues. The germline V gene encodes CDR1 LNHDA and CDR2 SQIVND (reference sequence). In DNA, the CDR3 is TGTGCCAGTAGTCCCCCTTCGGACAGGTGGGACCGGGGAGCTGTTTTT. It codes for CASSPPSDRWDRGAVF. The full variable domain, completed using reference TRBV19 and TRBJ2-2, is DGGITQSPKYLFRKEGQNVTLSCEQNLNHDAMYWYRQDPGQGLRLIYYSQIVNDFQKGDIAEGYSVSREKKESFPLTVTSAQKNPTAFYLCASSPPSDRWDRGAVFGEGSRLTVL.

This clonotype qualifies as medium-sized. The chain couples TRBV19 to TRBJ1-4; possible D gene TRBD1, 6 bases. The CDR3 covers 14 residues. V dropped 6 bases and J dropped 4 bases, with 12 bases sitting between them. The germline gives CDR1 LNHDA, CDR2 SQIVND (reference sequence). The CDR3 here is CASSGGGYNEKLFF. The CDR3 region has the DNA TGTGCCAGTAGCGGTGGGGGCTATAATGAAAAACTGTTTTTT. The full variable domain, its missing parts supplied by reference TRBV19 and TRBJ1-4, is DGGITQSPKYLFRKEGQNVTLSCEQNLNHDAMYWYRQDPGQGLRLIYYSQIVNDFQKGDIAEGYSVSREKKESFPLTVTSAQKNPTAFYLCASSGGGYNEKLFFGSGTQLSVL.

This chain connects TRBV4-3 to TRBJ1-1; D unresolved. The CDR3 runs to 13 residues. Between the trimmed V and J ends, which lost 2 bases and 1 base, there was a span of 5 bases. Germline V gene lookup returns CDR1 LGHNA and CDR2 YSLEER. CDR3 DNA: TGCGCCAGCAGCCAACTCAAGAACACTGAAGCTTTCTTT. It translates to CASSQLKNTEAFF.

J is TRBJ1-5 and V is TRBV20-1; unclear D gene. Looked up from germline, CDR1 is DFQATT and CDR2 is SNEGSKA (reference sequence). The CDR3 has 13 amino acids. Trimming took 3 bases from V and 7 from J, leaving 13 bases between them. CDR3 in amino acids: CSASGPLGQPQHF. For the CDR3, the DNA is TGCAGTGCTAGCGGACCCCTGGGACAGCCCCAGCATTTT.